One sample yielded the 24 T cell receptor beta chains listed below, sequenced in a study of blood T cell repertoires in COVID-19. Assay: immunoSEQ multiplex PCR; the TCRdb copy retains only in-frame clones and omits some. The sample includes approximately 58,000 clones, roughly nine tenths of them seen just once. The sequenced sample consisted of peripheral blood. The origin of the receptors is a human donor in a cohort sampled during active COVID-19.

This clone showed up just once. The CDR3 sequence: CASSRQAHDTGELFF. The CDR3 DNA reads TGTGCCAGCAGCCGCCAGGCCCATGACACCGGGGAGCTGTTTTTT. This sequence joins TRBV6-5 and TRBJ2-2; D ambiguous. The germline V gene has CDR1 MNHEY and CDR2 SVGAGI. There are 15 residues in the CDR3. V was shortened by 6 bases and J by 3 bases, with 14 bases between the two germline ends.

The V gene is TRBV4-1, the J gene TRBJ2-7; no firm D call. CDR1 and CDR2 from the germline V gene are MGHRA and YSYEKL. This CDR3 is built from 15 residues. The V end was cut by 0 bases, the J end by 1 base, with 10 bases between. CDR3 nucleotide sequence: TGCGCCAGCAGCCAAGACGACGGAGATTCCTACGAGCAGTACGTC. Protein product: CASSQDDGDSYEQYV.

DNA for the CDR3: TGTGCCAGCAGCCAAGGAAGCGGGGGGAAGACCCAGTACTTC. It codes for CASSQGSGGKTQYF. The chain couples TRBV3-1 (or the pseudogene TRBV3-2) to TRBJ2-5; TRBD2 matches at 9 bases. The V and J ends lost 1 base and 6 bases, in that order; junction bases with no gene match: 3. Germline V gives CDR1 LGHDT, CDR2 YNNKEL (reference sequence). The CDR3 is 14 amino acids.

The chain carries TRBV28 and TRBJ1-2, with D tentatively TRBD1 (5 bases). The CDR3 totals 15 residues. Germline V gene data show CDR1 as MDHEN and CDR2 as SYDVKM. Trimming cost V 8 bases and J 1 base, with 17 bases left between them. The CDR3 is CASRELGQFNYGYTF. DNA for the CDR3: TGTGCCAGCCGGGAGTTGGGGCAGTTTAACTATGGCTACACCTTC.

The chain joins TRBV5-6 to TRBJ1-1; D gene uncertain. The CDR3 covers 12 residues. Germline assignment: CDR1 SGHDT and CDR2 YYEEEE. V lost 3 bases and J 5 bases, leaving 8 bases between the germline ends. The CDR3 loop reads CASSSGGTEAFF. The CDR3 DNA follows: TGTGCCAGCAGCTCGGGAGGTACTGAAGCTTTCTTT.

This clone was observed a single time. The CDR3 region has the DNA TGCGCCAGCAGCCAAGACGACAGTAGGACTGAAGCTTTCTTT. Encoded protein: CASSQDDSRTEAFF. V usage is TRBV4-3 and J usage is TRBJ1-1; D is possibly TRBD1 (5 bases). Trimming removed 0 bases from V and 5 bases from J, with 10 bases in between. Germline V gene data show CDR1 as LGHNA and CDR2 as YSLEER. This CDR3 region has 14 residues.

Concerning this clone: Germline is not matched at one junction end, which may reflect a read error. The gene calls are TRBV6-1 and TRBJ2-7; D uncertain. From germline, CDR1 is MNHNS and CDR2 SASEGT. The CDR3 loop spans 11 amino acids. The CDR3 bases are TGTGCCAGCAGTGAATACGAGACTTCCCACTTC. Translated: CASSEYETSHF.

This chain connects TRBV5-1 to TRBJ1-2; D unresolved. With 1 base removed from V and 6 bases from J, the gap between germline ends came to 13 bases. The CDR3 consists of 14 residues. Germline CDR1 reads SGHRS; CDR2 reads YFSETQ. CDR3 sequence (DNA): TGCGCCAGCAGCTTGTGGAAGGCCGGAGATGGCTACACCTTC. The encoded protein is CASSLWKAGDGYTF.

This chain uses TRBV5-6 with TRBJ2-3, with no clear D. The CDR3 runs 13 residues. Germline CDR1 reads SGHDT; CDR2 reads YYEEEE. V dropped 3 bases and J dropped 4 bases, with 9 bases sitting between them. CDR3 in amino acids: CASSSEFPDTQYF. The CDR3 nucleotides are TGTGCCAGCAGCTCGGAGTTCCCAGATACGCAGTATTTT.

V is TRBV19 and J is TRBJ2-2, with D possibly TRBD2 on 5 matching bases. V lost 10 bases and J 0 bases, leaving 18 bases between the germline ends. The germline gives CDR1 LNHDA, CDR2 SQIVND (reference sequence). The CDR3 runs 16 residues. CDR3 in amino acids: CATFLGEPANTGELFF. For the CDR3, the DNA is TGTGCCACCTTCCTTGGGGAGCCAGCGAACACCGGGGAGCTGTTTTTT.

The chain employs TRBV9 and TRBJ1-1, with a weak D call TRBD1 (6 bases). The V end lost 0 bases, the J end lost 4 bases, and 13 bases lay between the germline ends. This CDR3 spans 15 amino acids. The germline gives CDR1 SGDLS, CDR2 YYNGEE. The chain's CDR3 is CASSVVQGPGTEAFF. DNA for the CDR3: TGTGCCAGCAGCGTAGTACAGGGCCCAGGCACTGAAGCTTTCTTT.

V usage is TRBV6-5 and J usage is TRBJ1-6; 7 nucleotides agree with TRBD1. J gave up 5 bases and V 6 bases, and 7 bases lay outside the gene matches. The length of the CDR3 is 15 residues. The germline gives CDR1 MNHEY, CDR2 SVGAGI. CDR3 nucleotides: TGTGCCAGCAGCGGCGGGACAGATCATAATTCACCCCTCCACTTT. Encoded protein: CASSGGTDHNSPLHF.

The chain recombines TRBV5-1 with TRBJ2-7, with 8 bases fitting TRBD2. The V gene end was trimmed by 3 bases and the J gene end by 6 bases; junction bases not matched to a gene: 17. CDR1 is SGHRS, CDR2 YFSETQ, per germline. The length of the CDR3 is 17 residues. The DNA of the CDR3 is TGCGCCAGCAGCTCTTCGGGGGGGGCGCTCCCGCGAGGCGAGCAGTACTTC. Translated, it gives CASSSSGGALPRGEQYF.

The chain couples TRBV4-1 to TRBJ2-1; D is unresolved. The CDR3 runs 17 residues. Germline V CDR1 and CDR2: MGHRA, YSYEKL. The V end lost 1 base, the J end lost 0 bases, and 13 bases lay between the germline ends. The chain's CDR3 is CASSQGRPRSSYNEQFF. Here the CDR3 DNA reads TGCGCCAGCAGCCAAGGACGCCCGAGGAGCTCCTACAATGAGCAGTTCTTC.

The gene calls are TRBV2 and TRBJ2-3; no clear D. Germline CDR1 SNHLY, CDR2 FYNNEI. Trimming removed 10 bases from V and 4 bases from J, with 18 bases in between. The CDR3 is made up of 14 amino acids. CDR3 DNA: TGTGCCACCGCCGAGCTCCAGGCCCCAGATACGCAGTATTTT. This sequence encodes CATAELQAPDTQYF.

The V call is TRBV7-8, the J call TRBJ1-2; D is unresolved. The CDR3 covers 13 residues. The V and J ends lost 1 base and 7 bases respectively, with 10 bases between them. Germline CDR1 SGHVS, CDR2 FQNEAQ. CDR3 in DNA: TGTGCCAGCAGCTTAGTAGCTCTATCTGGCTACACCTTC. Translated, it gives CASSLVALSGYTF.

The rearrangement joins TRBV4-1 to TRBJ2-2; TRBD1 matches 12 bases. The V and J ends lost 2 bases and 9 bases, in that order; junction bases with no gene match: 4. This CDR3 has 15 amino acids. In germline, CDR1 is MGHRA, CDR2 YSYEKL. The CDR3 nucleotides read TGCGCCAGCAGCCAACCGGGACAGGGGGCCCGGGAGCTGTTTTTT. Protein sequence: CASSQPGQGARELFF.

This clone has only one observation. The chain employs TRBV7-9 and TRBJ1-1; D might be TRBD1 (6 bases). The CDR3 sequence is 17 residues long. Trimming removed 11 bases from V and 0 bases from J, with 25 bases in between. Germline V gene sequence: CDR1 SEHNR, CDR2 FQNEAQ (reference sequence). CDR3 sequence (DNA): TGTGCCTCCCCTCCCCAGGGGACGTCTCGATTGAACACTGAAGCTTTCTTT. Translating it yields CASPPQGTSRLNTEAFF.

V is TRBV25-1 and J is TRBJ2-7, with D perhaps TRBD1 (5 bases). The CDR3 covers 13 residues. V gave up 7 bases and J gave up 0 bases, with 10 bases separating them. The germline gives CDR1 MGHDK, CDR2 SYGVNS. The CDR3 loop is CASKGPSSYEQYF. For the CDR3, the DNA is TGTGCCAGCAAGGGGCCGAGCTCCTACGAGCAGTACTTC.

The chain joins TRBV7-2 to TRBJ2-5; 12 bases align to TRBD2. CDR3 length: 14 residues. V was clipped by 10 bases and J by 2 bases; unmatched bases: 5. The germline V gene encodes CDR1 SGHTA and CDR2 FQGNSA. CDR3: CATGTSGQQETQYF. Here the CDR3 DNA reads TGTGCCACCGGGACTAGCGGGCAGCAAGAGACCCAGTACTTC.

This chain joins TRBV4-3 and TRBJ1-4; TRBD1 matches 8 bases. After removal of 0 bases from V and 6 bases from J, the junction contained 6 bases not matched to a gene. This CDR3 comprises 16 residues. The V gene's germline CDR1 is LGHNA and CDR2 YSLEER. CDR3 DNA sequence: TGCGCCAGCAGCCAAGATAGCGGACAGGGTTATGAAAAACTGTTTTTT. This translates into CASSQDSGQGYEKLFF.

This chain connects TRBV9 to TRBJ2-7, with 7 bases aligning to TRBD1. Germline assignment: CDR1 SGDLS and CDR2 YYNGEE. The V gene end was trimmed by 0 bases and the J gene end by 6 bases; junction bases not matched to a gene: 15. The CDR3 loop spans 17 amino acids. CDR3 sequence: CASSVGVGGSSGAEQYF. The CDR3 coding sequence is TGTGCCAGCAGCGTAGGTGTAGGGGGCTCCTCAGGAGCCGAGCAGTACTTC.

The V and J genes are TRBV9 and TRBJ1-1, with unresolved D. This CDR3 comprises 15 residues. Germline values: CDR1 SGDLS, CDR2 YYNGEE. V lost 2 bases, J lost 3 bases, and 14 bases lay in between. The CDR3 loop reads CASSVYLGLDTEAFF. DNA of the CDR3: TGTGCCAGCAGCGTTTATCTGGGCTTGGACACTGAAGCTTTCTTT.

The chain recombines TRBV6-1 with TRBJ1-2; TRBD1 aligns across 8 bases. The CDR3 runs 16 residues. Trimming cost V 4 bases and J 7 bases; bases outside gene matches: 14. The V gene's germline CDR1 is MNHNS and CDR2 SASEGT. The CDR3 is CASSGGTGLLGRGYTF. The CDR3 coding sequence is TGTGCCAGCAGTGGCGGGACAGGCCTTTTGGGACGTGGCTACACCTTC.